Each of the 31 T cell receptor beta chains below was sequenced from the same sample in a study of circulating CD8 cells and anti-PD-1 response in melanoma. Live CD3+CD8+TCRalphabeta+ cells were sorted into four subsets by PD-1 and/or TIGIT. Using roughly 15 ng of total RNA, TCR libraries were made with the QIAseq Immune Repertoire TCR panel. In TCRdb, the reads were re-called with MiXCR into one record per CDR3 protein. The data contain under 600 distinct CDR3 sequences, 7.5% to 10% of them singletons. Sequencing was performed on CD8+ T cells from PBMCs, taken at baseline or after one month of anti-PD-1 therapy (not recorded which). These receptors all stem from a human donor with melanoma.

By proportion, this clonotype is large. This chain's CDR3 is CASSDVTGSNQPQHF. The CDR3 region has the DNA TGTGCCAGCAGTGACGTTACGGGTAGCAATCAGCCCCAGCATTTT. The chain joins TRBV6-1 to TRBJ1-5, with D unclear. Germline V lookup: CDR1 MNHNS, CDR2 SASEGT. Trimming pared 3 bases from V and 0 bases from J, leaving 9 bases between. The CDR3 is 15 amino acids.

This clonotype is large by share. The rearrangement joins TRBV12-5 to TRBJ2-3; D is unclear. Germline V gene sequence: CDR1 LGHNT, CDR2 FRNRAP. V was clipped by 6 bases and J by 2 bases, with 9 bases between them. The CDR3 runs 13 residues. The CDR3, as DNA: TGTGCTAGTGGAGGCACTTACACAGATACGCAGTATTTT. This codes for CASGGTYTDTQYF.

By frequency in the sample, this clonotype is large. This chain connects TRBV19 to TRBJ2-7; no clear D. V lost 5 bases, J lost 3 bases, and 11 bases lay in between. Germline V gene sequence: CDR1 LNHDA, CDR2 SQIVND (reference sequence). There are 13 residues in the CDR3. The CDR3 loop is CASSPSRNYEQYF. Written as DNA, the CDR3 is TGTGCCAGTAGTCCCTCGAGGAACTACGAGCAGTACTTC.

This clonotype is labeled as medium-sized. V usage is TRBV7-2 and J usage is TRBJ2-3; the D call may be TRBD1 or TRBD2 (6 bases each). The V end lost 5 bases, the J end lost 0 bases, and 18 bases lay between the germline ends. Germline assignment: CDR1 SGHTA and CDR2 FQGNSA. This CDR3 has 17 amino acids. In nucleotides, the CDR3 is TGTGCCAGCAGCCGAAGGGGTACGGGGGCTAGCACAGATACGCAGTATTTT. Encoded protein: CASSRRGTGASTDTQYF.

Relative to its sample, this clonotype is large. This chain connects TRBV7-9 to TRBJ2-7; 9 nucleotides line up with TRBD1. The junction had 10 bases not matched to a gene; V was cut back by 7 bases and J by 3 bases. Germline V gives CDR1 SEHNR, CDR2 FQNEAQ (reference sequence). The CDR3 has 15 amino acids. The CDR3 here is CASTDTGTGHYEQYF. The DNA of the CDR3 is TGTGCCAGCACGGACACCGGGACAGGGCACTACGAGCAGTACTTC.

In its sample, this clonotype is medium-sized. The chain has TRBV19 and TRBJ2-1, with 10 bases lining up with TRBD2. The CDR3 has 15 residues. The V gene's germline CDR1 is LNHDA and CDR2 SQIVND (reference sequence). The junction had 7 bases not matched to a gene; V was cut back by 5 bases and J by 6 bases. The CDR3 coding sequence is TGTGCCAGTAGTCCCACTAGCGGGGACTTCAATGAGCAGTTCTTC. Translated: CASSPTSGDFNEQFF.

By share, this clonotype counts as large. V usage is TRBV25-1 and J usage is TRBJ2-5, with D unresolved. Germline V CDR1 and CDR2: MGHDK, SYGVNS. V lost 3 bases, J lost 2 bases, and 13 bases lay in between. This CDR3 contains 15 residues. The CDR3 here is CASSESKEVQETQYF. CDR3 coding DNA: TGTGCCAGCAGTGAGTCAAAAGAGGTTCAAGAGACCCAGTACTTC. The variable domain in full, with the rest retrieved from reference TRBV25-1 and TRBJ2-5, is EADIYQTPRYLVIGTGKKITLECSQTMGHDKMYWYQQDPGMELHLIHYSYGVNSTEKGDLSSESTVSRIRTEHFPLTLESARPSHTSQYLCASSESKEVQETQYFGPGTRLLVL.

Relative to its sample, this clonotype is medium-sized. V is TRBV28 and J is TRBJ1-2; D is possibly TRBD1 (5 bases). V was shortened by 5 bases and J by 8 bases, with 21 bases between the two germline ends. The CDR3 consists of 15 residues. Germline CDR1 reads MDHEN; CDR2 reads SYDVKM. The CDR3 sequence: CASSKTGHRAGGYTF. CDR3 DNA sequence: TGTGCCAGCAGTAAAACAGGACACCGGGCAGGGGGCTACACCTTC.

As for this clonotype: Being one base from a much bigger clone, this may be a read error. The gene calls are TRBV24-1 and TRBJ2-1; no clear D gene. Germline values: CDR1 KGHDR, CDR2 SFDVKD. This CDR3 spans 13 amino acids. The CDR3 loop is CATSDWFGNEQSF. For the CDR3, the DNA is TGTGCCACCAGTGATTGGTTTGGAAATGAGCAGTCCTTC.

By sample fraction, this clonotype is medium-sized. The genes are TRBV6-6 and TRBJ2-7; D not certain. The CDR3 sequence is 14 residues long. V was trimmed by 0 bases and J by 5 bases, leaving 11 bases between them. Germline CDR1 reads MNHNY; CDR2 reads SVGAGI (reference sequence). The CDR3 nucleotides read TGTGCCAGCAGTTACTCTTCAGGATTCGACGAGCAGTACTTC. Translation gives CASSYSSGFDEQYF.

This clonotype is labeled as large (0.1 to 1%). The rearrangement uses TRBV19 and TRBJ2-1; no reliable D call. The CDR3 extends over 11 amino acids. The germline gives CDR1 LNHDA, CDR2 SQIVND (reference sequence). V was clipped by 10 bases and J by 10 bases, with 14 bases between them. CDR3 protein: CATGFAQEQFF. The CDR3 bases are TGTGCCACCGGGTTCGCTCAAGAGCAGTTCTTC.

This clonotype is medium-sized by share. The rearrangement uses TRBV19 and TRBJ2-1, with D unclear. Trimming removed 3 bases at V and 7 bases at J, with 7 bases between. Germline V gene lookup returns CDR1 LNHDA and CDR2 SQIVND (reference sequence). The CDR3 is made up of 12 amino acids. DNA for the CDR3: TGTGCCAGTAGTATGGGCTGGAATGAGCAGTTCTTC. Its translation is CASSMGWNEQFF.

By frequency in the sample, this clonotype is medium-sized (0.01 to 0.1%). This chain uses TRBV12-3 or TRBV12-4 with TRBJ1-1, with D hard to call. Between the trimmed V and J ends, which lost 3 bases and 1 base, there was a span of 6 bases. There are 13 residues in the CDR3. This chain's CDR3 is CASSFGGNTEAFF. DNA for the CDR3: TGTGCCAGCAGTTTCGGCGGGAACACTGAAGCTTTCTTT.

This clonotype is labeled medium-sized. The gene calls are TRBV9 and TRBJ2-5; 10 bases align to TRBD2. Germline values: CDR1 SGDLS, CDR2 YYNGEE. This CDR3 is 15 amino acids long. After removal of 4 bases from V and 2 bases from J, the junction contained 5 bases not matched to a gene. For the CDR3, the DNA is TGTGCCAGCAGCCCCGGACTAGCGGTACAAGAGACCCAGTACTTC. Translating gives CASSPGLAVQETQYF.

This clonotype rates as medium-sized (0.01 to 0.1%). This sequence joins TRBV7-9 and TRBJ2-3, with D possibly being TRBD2 (7 bases). The V end was cut by 7 bases, the J end by 6 bases, with 20 bases between. Per germline, CDR1 SEHNR and CDR2 FQNEAQ (reference sequence). The CDR3 contains 15 residues. The CDR3 nucleotides are TGTGCCAGCACCGGGGGGCTAGCGGTTAAGGATACGCAGTATTTT. Amino acid sequence: CASTGGLAVKDTQYF.

A note on this clonotype: With a much larger clone just one base away, this may be a read error. Because it lacks the conserved phenylalanine or tryptophan at the end, this CDR3 is likely a read error. The chain is built from TRBV6-1 and TRBJ2-4; TRBD2 aligns across 14 bases. The germline V gene encodes CDR1 MNHNS and CDR2 SASEGT. V lost 4 bases and J lost 1; bases outside the gene matches: 6. This CDR3 is built from 18 residues. This CDR3 reads CASSGRTSGGNAKNIQYL. In nucleotides, the CDR3 is TGTGCCAGCAGTGGAAGGACTAGCGGGGGGAACGCCAAAAACATTCAGTACCTC.

V usage is TRBV19 and J usage is TRBJ1-5; D gene uncertain. The CDR3 totals 12 residues. CDR1 and CDR2 (germline): LNHDA, SQIVND (reference sequence). Trimming left V 8 bases short and J 7 bases short, with 12 bases between. The CDR3 DNA follows: TGTGCCAGTGATGAAATGGGCCAGCCCCAGCATTTT. It encodes CASDEMGQPQHF.

In this sample, this clonotype turned up a few times. The chain is built from TRBV28 and TRBJ1-5, with 8 bases aligning to TRBD1. The V segment lost 3 bases and the J segment 3 bases; nucleotides outside the gene matches: 7. From germline, CDR1 is MDHEN and CDR2 SYDVKM. The CDR3 loop spans 16 amino acids. CDR3 sequence (DNA): TGTGCCAGCAGTTTGCAACCAGGGGGCTTCAATCAGCCCCAGCATTTT. This translates into CASSLQPGGFNQPQHF.

By share of the sample, this clonotype is hyperexpanded. The rearrangement links TRBV29-1 to TRBJ2-7; 7 bases are a match to TRBD1. V dropped 4 bases and J dropped 2; count of bases not matched to a gene: 8. This CDR3 is built from 14 residues. CDR1 is SQVTM and CDR2 is ANQGSEA in the germline V gene. DNA for the CDR3: TGCAGCGTTGGAGCGGAGACAGGGACCTACGAGCAGTACTTC. This encodes CSVGAETGTYEQYF.

Sample share makes this clonotype large. As DNA, the CDR3 is TGTGCCAGTAGTATCTCCGGGACAGGGTTTACCGGGGAGCTGTTTTTT. It yields the protein CASSISGTGFTGELFF. The chain joins TRBV19 to TRBJ2-2; 9 bases agree with TRBD1. CDR1 and CDR2 from the germline V gene are LNHDA and SQIVND (reference sequence). The V and J ends lost 3 bases and 5 bases, in that order; junction bases with no gene match: 7. The CDR3 has 16 residues. The variable domain in full, with the rest retrieved from reference TRBV19 and TRBJ2-2, is DGGITQSPKYLFRKEGQNVTLSCEQNLNHDAMYWYRQDPGQGLRLIYYSQIVNDFQKGDIAEGYSVSREKKESFPLTVTSAQKNPTAFYLCASSISGTGFTGELFFGEGSRLTVL.

This clonotype is medium-sized within its sample. V is TRBV5-4 and J is TRBJ2-5, with D tentatively TRBD2 (7 bases). V lost 2 bases and J 5 bases, leaving 19 bases between the germline ends. CDR1 SGHNT and CDR2 YYREEE come from the germline V gene (reference sequence). The CDR3 runs 16 residues. CDR3 in amino acids: CASSFPVAGARETQYF. DNA of the CDR3: TGTGCCAGCAGCTTTCCCGTGGCGGGGGCTAGGGAGACCCAGTACTTC.

This clonotype is medium-sized (0.01 to 0.1%) by share. V usage is TRBV5-6 and J usage is TRBJ2-7, with 8 bases fitting TRBD1. V gave up 0 bases and J gave up 4 bases; unmatched junction bases: 6. This CDR3 spans 15 amino acids. The germline gives CDR1 SGHDT, CDR2 YYEEEE. The CDR3 sequence: CASSLASRGLYEQYF. In DNA, the CDR3 is TGTGCCAGCAGCTTGGCGTCCAGGGGGCTTTACGAGCAGTACTTC.

This clonotype is labeled as medium-sized. CDR3 residues: CSAWTSGGDSETQYF. CDR3 nucleotide sequence: TGCAGTGCGTGGACTAGCGGGGGAGATAGCGAGACCCAGTACTTC. The chain couples TRBV20-1 to TRBJ2-5; 13 bases fit TRBD2. Germline lookup yields CDR1 DFQATT and CDR2 SNEGSKA (reference sequence). V gave up 6 bases and J gave up 5 bases; unmatched junction bases: 9. The length of the CDR3 is 15 residues.

This clonotype was seen only a few times. V is TRBV7-8 and J is TRBJ2-3; a weak D match, TRBD1 (5 bases). The V gene's germline CDR1 is SGHVS and CDR2 FQNEAQ. V gave up 5 bases and J gave up 0 bases, with 15 bases separating them. The CDR3 has 16 residues. CDR3 region: CASSPLDTTSTDTQYF. The CDR3, as DNA: TGTGCCAGCAGCCCGCTGGACACAACTAGCACAGATACGCAGTATTTT.

This clonotype is medium-sized in the sample. J is TRBJ2-7 and V is TRBV25-1, with D perhaps matching TRBD1 or TRBD2 (5 bases each). The germline V and J ends were trimmed by 3 bases and 0 bases, with 15 bases remaining between them. The germline V gene encodes CDR1 MGHDK and CDR2 SYGVNS. The CDR3 has 16 amino acids. The CDR3 spells CASSDHRDGSSYEQYF. The CDR3 nucleotides read TGTGCCAGCAGTGACCACCGGGACGGCAGCTCCTACGAGCAGTACTTC.

By frequency in the sample, this clonotype is medium-sized. This sequence joins TRBV30 and TRBJ1-1; D might be TRBD1 (6 bases). V was cut by 3 bases and J by 3 bases, with 11 bases left in between. CDR1 is GTSNPN and CDR2 is SVGIG in the germline V gene (reference sequence). The CDR3 covers 13 residues. CDR3 residues: CAWRTGFYTEAFF. CDR3 nucleotide sequence: TGTGCCTGGAGAACAGGGTTCTACACTGAAGCTTTCTTT. Combining the CDR3 with reference TRBV30 and TRBJ1-1 gives the whole variable domain SQTIHQWPATLVQPVGSPLSLECTVEGTSNPNLYWYRQAAGRGLQLLFYSVGIGQISSEVPQNLSASRPQDRQFILSSKKLLLSDSGFYLCAWRTGFYTEAFFGQGTRLTVV.

By share, this clonotype ranks as medium-sized (0.01 to 0.1%). The rearrangement joins TRBV25-1 to TRBJ1-1; D uncertain. Trimming stripped 3 bases from V and 2 bases from J, with 1 base between. The CDR3 covers 11 residues. CDR1 MGHDK and CDR2 SYGVNS come from the germline V gene. CDR3: CASSDNTEAFF. Here the CDR3 DNA reads TGTGCCAGCAGTGATAACACTGAAGCTTTCTTT.

This clonotype rates as hyperexpanded. The V call is TRBV7-9, the J call TRBJ2-3; possible D gene TRBD2, 7 bases. The germline V gene has CDR1 SEHNR and CDR2 FQNEAQ (reference sequence). With 5 bases removed from V and 0 bases from J, the gap between germline ends came to 9 bases. This CDR3 is built from 14 residues. The CDR3 coding sequence is TGTGCCAGCAGCGGGGGGGCTAGCACAGATACGCAGTATTTT. Translated, it gives CASSGGASTDTQYF.

By share, this clonotype counts as large. This chain connects TRBV6-2 or TRBV6-3 to TRBJ2-7; a weak D match, TRBD1 (6 bases). Trimming removed 6 bases at V and 4 bases at J, with 13 bases between. CDR1 and CDR2 (germline): MNHEY, SVGEGT. There are 13 residues in the CDR3. CDR3 coding DNA: TGTGCCAGCAGCCTCGGACAGAATTACGAGCAGTACTTC. Translating it yields CASSLGQNYEQYF.

By sample share, this clonotype is large. The chain is built from TRBV19 and TRBJ1-1; D remains ambiguous. The germline gives CDR1 LNHDA, CDR2 SQIVND (reference sequence). Trimming stripped 3 bases from V and 4 bases from J, with 15 bases between. CDR3 length: 15 residues. The CDR3 region has the DNA TGTGCCAGTAGTATGTCGTCAGGCAGCCTCACTGAAGCTTTCTTT. Translating gives CASSMSSGSLTEAFF. The variable domain in full, with the rest retrieved from reference TRBV19 and TRBJ1-1, is DGGITQSPKYLFRKEGQNVTLSCEQNLNHDAMYWYRQDPGQGLRLIYYSQIVNDFQKGDIAEGYSVSREKKESFPLTVTSAQKNPTAFYLCASSMSSGSLTEAFFGQGTRLTVV.

In this sample, this clonotype is medium-sized. The rearrangement joins TRBV6-5 to TRBJ2-1; perhaps TRBD1 as D (6 bases). This CDR3 is built from 15 residues. Germline values: CDR1 MNHEY, CDR2 SVGAGI. Trimming took 5 bases from V and 6 from J, leaving 17 bases between them. This chain's CDR3 is CASSISQGWGNEQFF. CDR3 bases: TGTGCCAGCAGTATATCACAGGGCTGGGGCAATGAGCAGTTCTTC.